The subject of this entry is one T cell receptor beta chain. The antigen is not known. This record comes from a study of cytomegalovirus exposure and HLA in healthy donors. Background on the study: Previous work identified 117 million unique TCR beta sequences from around 200 million T cells.

V dropped 7 bases and J dropped 3; count of bases not matched to a gene: 7. Germline CDR1 reads MNHNS; CDR2 reads SASEGT. The CDR3 runs to 15 residues. A multiplex PCR was run with 60 Vbeta primers and 13 Jbeta primers. Data came from immunoSEQ multiplex PCR; TCRdb stores just in-frame clones and leaves some out. The sample yields over 120,000 clones, 78% seen once. Study-level findings and limits: Later analysis indicated greater clonal expansion among HLA-associated TCR beta chains than among equally common other chains.

The receptor was isolated from a female donor in good health and CMV-seronegative. V is TRBV6-1 and J is TRBJ2-2; 8 bases are shared with TRBD2. The sequenced sample consisted of PBMCs. In DNA form, the CDR3 reads TGTGCCAGCACCGCGGGGGGTAGGGACACCGGGGAGCTGTTTTTT. Translation: CASTAGGRDTGELFF.